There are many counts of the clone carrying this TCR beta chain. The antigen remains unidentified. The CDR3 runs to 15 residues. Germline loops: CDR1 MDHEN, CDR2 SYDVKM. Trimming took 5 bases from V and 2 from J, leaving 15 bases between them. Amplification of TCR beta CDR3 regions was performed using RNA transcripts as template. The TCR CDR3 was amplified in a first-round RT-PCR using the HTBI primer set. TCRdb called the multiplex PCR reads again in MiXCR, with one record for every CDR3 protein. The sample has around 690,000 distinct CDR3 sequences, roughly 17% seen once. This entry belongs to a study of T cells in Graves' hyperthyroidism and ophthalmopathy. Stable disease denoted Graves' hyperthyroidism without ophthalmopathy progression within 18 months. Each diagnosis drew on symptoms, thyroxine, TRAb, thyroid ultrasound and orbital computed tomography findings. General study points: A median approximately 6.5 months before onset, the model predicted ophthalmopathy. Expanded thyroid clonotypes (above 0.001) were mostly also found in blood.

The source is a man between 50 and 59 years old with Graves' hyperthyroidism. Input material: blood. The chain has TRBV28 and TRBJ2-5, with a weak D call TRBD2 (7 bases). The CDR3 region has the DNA TGTGCCAGCAGTCGGGGGGCTCTCTTGCAAGAGACCCAGTACTTC. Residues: CASSRGALLQETQYF.